This is a list of T cell receptor beta chains from one sample in a study of blood T cell repertoires in COVID-19. The repertoire was sequenced with immunoSEQ multiplex PCR; TCRdb's copy has only in-frame clones and lacks some. The sample lists around 200,000 clones; 86% were seen once. Sequenced input: peripheral blood. The receptor set was obtained from a man aged 65-85 years with active or convalescent COVID-19. Both conserved end residues are part of each CDR3. D genes are given only for firm matches. Rows give clone size only sometimes, using once, few, many, or a class for an expanded clone.

j_call	clone_size	d_call	v_call	cdr3_aa	cdr3_nt
TRBJ2-3	-	-	TRBV11-2	CASSRTGITDTQYF	TGTGCCAGCAGCCGAACGGGGATCACAGATACGCAGTATTTT
TRBJ1-1	-	-	TRBV19	CASSKEGMVTEAFF	TGTGCCAGTAGTAAGGAGGGGATGGTCACTGAAGCTTTCTTT
TRBJ2-7	-	-	TRBV16	CASSQSGGTPTYEQYF	TGTGCCAGCAGCCAATCCGGGGGGACACCAACCTACGAGCAGTACTTC
TRBJ2-7	-	-	TRBV18	CASSPDRQPSYEQYF	TGTGCCAGCTCACCGGACAGACAGCCCTCCTACGAGCAGTACTTC
TRBJ1-5	-	TRBD1	TRBV6-5	CASSPDRGLNQPQHF	TGTGCCAGCAGCCCCGACAGGGGGCTAAATCAGCCCCAGCATTTT
TRBJ1-1	-	TRBD1	TRBV18	CASSPPGQGTEAFF	TGTGCCAGCTCACCACCCGGACAGGGCACTGAAGCTTTCTTT
TRBJ2-7	-	TRBD2	TRBV7-2	CASSPLAGGPTLQYF	TGTGCCAGCAGCCCTCTAGCGGGAGGGCCCACTCTCCAGTACTTC
TRBJ2-7	-	-	TRBV7-2	CASSSEKTRTYEQYF	TGTGCCAGCAGCTCCGAAAAGACACGAACCTACGAGCAGTACTTC
TRBJ1-2	-	TRBD1	TRBV7-2	CASSLKGQTYGYTF	TGTGCCAGCAGCTTAAAGGGACAGACATACGGCTACACCTTC
TRBJ1-2	once	-	TRBV3-1/TRBV3-2	CASSHQNVGYTF	TGTGCCAGCAGCCATCAGAACGTGGGCTACACCTTC
TRBJ2-4	-	-	TRBV5-1	CASSWGTDRQAKNIQYF	TGCGCCAGCAGCTGGGGGACGGACAGACAAGCCAAAAACATTCAGTACTTC
TRBJ2-1	-	TRBD1	TRBV4-1	CASSRAGGYYNEQFF	TGCGCCAGCAGCCGGGCAGGGGGCTACTACAATGAGCAGTTCTTC
TRBJ1-6	once	TRBD1	TRBV3-1/TRBV3-2	CASSLRQGYSPLHF	TGTGCCAGCAGCCTTAGACAGGGTTATTCACCCCTCCACTTT
TRBJ1-1	-	TRBD1	TRBV19	CASSRDRGTEAFF	TGTGCCAGTAGTAGGGACAGGGGCACTGAAGCTTTCTTT
TRBJ1-1	-	-	TRBV5-1	CASSLQGTNTEAFF	TGCGCCAGCAGCTTACAGGGTACGAACACTGAAGCTTTCTTT
TRBJ1-2	-	-	TRBV5-8	CASSTPGSPSF	TGTGCCAGCAGCACACCAGGGTCCCCTAGCTTC
TRBJ1-2	-	TRBD1	TRBV28	CASRIQGPLDGYTF	TGTGCCAGCAGGATACAGGGGCCCTTGGATGGCTACACCTTC
TRBJ1-1	-	-	TRBV18	CASKRGSATGTEAFF	TGTGCCAGTAAAAGGGGGTCGGCTACGGGGACTGAAGCTTTCTTT
TRBJ1-5	once	TRBD1	TRBV10-2	CASSADRGIGAQHF	TGCGCCAGCAGTGCGGACAGGGGGATAGGGGCCCAGCATTTT
TRBJ1-1	-	-	TRBV28	CASLPLNLGRRNTEAFF	TGTGCCAGCCTGCCCCTCAACCTTGGGAGGAGGAACACTGAAGCTTTCTTT
TRBJ1-2	-	TRBD1	TRBV5-1	CASREGTGVNYGYTF	TGCGCCAGCAGGGAGGGGACAGGGGTTAACTATGGCTACACCTTC
TRBJ2-5	-	-	TRBV5-1	CASSLAPGTLQETQYF	TGCGCCAGCAGCTTGGCCCCGGGAACCCTCCAAGAGACCCAGTACTTC
TRBJ1-1	-	TRBD1	TRBV3-1/TRBV3-2	CASSRGTAGVKGTEAFF	TGTGCCAGCAGCCGGGGGACAGCGGGGGTGAAGGGCACTGAAGCTTTCTTT
TRBJ2-6	-	TRBD1	TRBV5-1	CASSARQGSGANVLTF	TGCGCCAGCAGTGCGCGACAGGGGTCTGGGGCCAACGTCCTGACTTTC
TRBJ2-5	-	-	TRBV19	CASSIGVSATQETQYF	TGTGCCAGTAGTATAGGTGTTAGCGCTACTCAAGAGACCCAGTACTTC
TRBJ1-6	-	TRBD1	TRBV5-8	CASSSKTGNNSPLHF	TGTGCCAGCAGCAGCAAGACAGGGAACAATTCACCCCTCCACTTT
TRBJ1-5	-	TRBD1	TRBV18	CASSGQGSNQPQHF	TGTGCCAGCTCAGGACAGGGTTCAAATCAGCCCCAGCATTTT
TRBJ1-1	-	-	TRBV28	CASSPAGKPEAFF	TGTGCCAGCAGCCCAGCAGGGAAACCTGAAGCTTTCTTT
TRBJ1-1	-	-	TRBV6-5	CASSPRGETEAFF	TGTGCCAGCAGTCCCCGGGGGGAAACTGAAGCTTTCTTT
TRBJ2-3	-	-	TRBV9	CASSVGGTDTQYF	TGTGCCAGCAGCGTAGGCGGCACAGATACGCAGTATTTT
TRBJ1-1	-	TRBD1	TRBV7-6	CASSLSQGAGKTEAFF	TGTGCCAGCAGCCTGTCACAGGGGGCGGGAAAAACTGAAGCTTTCTTT
TRBJ1-5	few	-	TRBV6-1	CASSDPYNQPQHF	TGTGCCAGCAGTGACCCCTACAATCAGCCCCAGCATTTT
TRBJ2-1	once	-	TRBV6-2/TRBV6-3	CASSYSRGRDSLGVANEQFF	TGTGCCAGCAGTTACTCTAGGGGCAGGGACTCTCTAGGTGTAGCCAATGAGCAGTTCTTC
TRBJ2-3	few	TRBD1	TRBV11-3	CASSLGQGDTQYF	TGTGCCAGCAGCTTAGGACAGGGGGATACGCAGTATTTT
TRBJ2-7	few	-	TRBV21-1	CASRSGTGTDEQYF	TGTGCCAGCCGCTCCGGGACAGGGACCGACGAGCAGTACTTC
TRBJ1-5	-	-	TRBV7-8	CASSLGGLDGNQPQHF	TGTGCCAGCAGCTTGGGAGGGTTGGATGGCAATCAGCCCCAGCATTTT
TRBJ1-5	-	TRBD1	TRBV6-6	CASLGTVGDQPQHF	TGTGCCAGCCTAGGGACAGTCGGGGATCAGCCCCAGCATTTT
TRBJ2-3	-	-	TRBV11-1	CASSDPSGVTDTQYF	TGTGCCAGCAGCGATCCGTCCGGGGTCACAGATACGCAGTATTTT
TRBJ2-7	-	-	TRBV19	CASSISKNRDLGQYF	TGTGCCAGTAGTATATCCAAAAACAGGGATTTAGGGCAGTACTTC
TRBJ1-6	-	TRBD1	TRBV27	CASSLRGDRGSYNSPLHF	TGTGCCAGCAGTTTAAGGGGGGACAGGGGCTCCTATAATTCACCCCTCCACTTT
TRBJ2-1	-	TRBD1	TRBV5-1	CASSARRTGGHEQFF	TGCGCCAGCAGCGCGCGTAGGACAGGGGGCCATGAGCAGTTCTTC
TRBJ2-7	-	-	TRBV29-1	CSGGGRGYEQYF	TGCAGCGGCGGCGGTCGGGGGTACGAGCAGTACTTC